Presented here are 6 T cell receptor beta chains from one specimen sequenced in a study of blood T cell repertoires in COVID-19. Assay used: immunoSEQ multiplex PCR; TCRdb lists only in-frame clones, some missing. The sample includes 200,000 to 250,000 clones, 80% to 90% of them seen just once. The sequenced sample was peripheral blood. These TCRs come from an elderly woman with active or convalescent COVID-19.

V is TRBV5-4 and J is TRBJ2-2; D is perhaps TRBD1 (5 bases). This CDR3 region has 14 residues. The germline V gene encodes CDR1 SGHNT and CDR2 YYREEE (reference sequence). V was clipped by 4 bases and J by 1 base, with 8 bases between them. CDR3 nucleotide sequence: TGTGCCAGCAGCCCCGGACAGAACACCGGGGAGCTGTTTTTT. It encodes CASSPGQNTGELFF.

The chain recombines TRBV27 with TRBJ1-1; D is ambiguous. The CDR3 length is 18 residues. CDR1 and CDR2 (germline): MNHEY, SMNVEV (reference sequence). V was clipped by 5 bases and J by 3 bases, with 25 bases between them. The CDR3 DNA follows: TGTGCCAGCAGTCACGCGCGAAACCGGGAGTGGCGGGACACTGAAGCTTTCTTT. As protein: CASSHARNREWRDTEAFF.

V and J are TRBV6-2 or TRBV6-3 and TRBJ1-2; D is perhaps TRBD1 (6 bases). Trimming pared 2 bases from V and 4 bases from J, leaving 20 bases between. Germline V gene data show CDR1 as MNHEY and CDR2 as SVGEGT. The CDR3 length is 17 residues. The CDR3: CASSYLPSNRASYGYTF. As DNA, the CDR3 is TGTGCCAGCAGTTACCTCCCAAGTAACAGGGCCTCCTATGGCTACACCTTC.

The rearrangement joins TRBV3-1 (or the pseudogene TRBV3-2) to TRBJ1-1; maybe TRBD1 (6 bases). V was cut by 3 bases and J by 2 bases, with 10 bases left in between. Per germline, CDR1 LGHDT and CDR2 YNNKEL (reference sequence). The CDR3 is 14 residues long. The CDR3 nucleotides are TGTGCCAGCAGCCAGGTACAGGGAAACACTGAAGCTTTCTTT. Encoded protein: CASSQVQGNTEAFF.

The rearrangement links TRBV4-1 to TRBJ2-1, with D tentatively TRBD2 (5 bases). The length of the CDR3 is 14 residues. V lost 4 bases and J 4 bases, leaving 11 bases between the germline ends. The germline CDR1 and CDR2 sequences are MGHRA and YSYEKL. CDR3 in DNA: TGCGCCAGCAGCCGATCCCGCGGGTACAATGAGCAGTTCTTC. As protein: CASSRSRGYNEQFF.

The chain is built from TRBV5-8 and TRBJ2-2; no clear D gene. The CDR3 is 15 amino acids. V shed 4 bases and J shed 0 bases, with 10 bases lying between them. Germline V gives CDR1 SGHTS, CDR2 YDEGEE. CDR3 in amino acids: CASSRRGANTGELFF. The CDR3 coding sequence is TGTGCCAGCAGCCGTCGCGGAGCGAACACCGGGGAGCTGTTTTTT. Based on the CDR3 plus reference TRBV5-8 and TRBJ2-2, the full variable domain is EAGVTQSPTHLIKTRGQQATLRCSPISGHTSVYWYQQALGLGLQFLLWYDEGEERNRGNFPPRFSGRQFPNYSSELNVNALELEDSALYLCASSRRGANTGELFFGEGSRLTVL.